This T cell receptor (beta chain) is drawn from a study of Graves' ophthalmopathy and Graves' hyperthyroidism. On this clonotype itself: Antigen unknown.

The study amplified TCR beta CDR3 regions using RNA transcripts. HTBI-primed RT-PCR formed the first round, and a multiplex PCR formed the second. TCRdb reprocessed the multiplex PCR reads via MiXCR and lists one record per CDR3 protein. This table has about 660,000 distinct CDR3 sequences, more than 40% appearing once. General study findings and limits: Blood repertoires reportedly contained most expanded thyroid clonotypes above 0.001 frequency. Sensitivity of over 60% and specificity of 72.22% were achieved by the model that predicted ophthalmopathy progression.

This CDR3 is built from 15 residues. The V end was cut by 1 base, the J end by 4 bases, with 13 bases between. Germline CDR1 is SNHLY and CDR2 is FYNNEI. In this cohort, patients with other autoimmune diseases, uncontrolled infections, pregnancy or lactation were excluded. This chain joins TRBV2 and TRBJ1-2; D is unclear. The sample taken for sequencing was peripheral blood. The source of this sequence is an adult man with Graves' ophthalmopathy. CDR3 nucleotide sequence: TGTGCCAGCAGTGAAGTAACGGGAGAGAGCTATGGCTACACCTTC. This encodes CASSEVTGESYGYTF.